One and the same sample provided the 29 T cell receptor beta chains below, sequenced in a study of blood T cell repertoires in COVID-19. The protocol was immunoSEQ multiplex PCR, while the TCRdb copy is restricted to in-frame clones and leaves out a portion. In the table there are roughly 80,000 clones, 80% to 90% of which are singletons. The material sequenced was peripheral blood. These TCRs come from a man over 45 with active COVID-19.

This chain links TRBV29-1 with TRBJ1-4; D possibly corresponds to TRBD1 (5 bases). The ends were cut back, 4 bases at V and 5 bases at J, with 11 bases in the middle. Germline CDR1 SQVTM, CDR2 ANQGSEA. This CDR3 is built from 13 residues. DNA of the CDR3: TGCAGCGTTGGGGGCAGGGAAAATGAAAAACTGTTTTTT. Translation: CSVGGRENEKLFF.

This clone was counted only a few times. V is TRBV5-6 and J is TRBJ2-7, with 13 positions matching TRBD2. Trimming cost V 1 base and J 5 bases; bases outside gene matches: 9. This CDR3 has 17 residues. Germline V gene sequence: CDR1 SGHDT, CDR2 YYEEEE. CDR3 DNA: TGTGCCAGCAGCTTGCAAACTAGCGGGGGGGCATACGACGAGCAGTACTTC. The encoded protein is CASSLQTSGGAYDEQYF.

This chain connects TRBV5-6 to TRBJ1-5; tentatively, D is TRBD1 (6 bases). Germline CDR1 reads SGHDT; CDR2 reads YYEEEE. V lost 3 bases and J 5 bases, leaving 12 bases between the germline ends. The length of the CDR3 is 14 residues. CDR3 bases: TGTGCCAGCAGCTACGGACAGTCGTATCAGCCCCAGCATTTT. It translates to CASSYGQSYQPQHF.

This chain connects TRBV3-1 (or the pseudogene TRBV3-2) to TRBJ2-1; possible D gene TRBD2, 5 bases. Germline V lookup: CDR1 LGHDT, CDR2 YNNKEL (reference sequence). V lost 4 bases, J lost 9 bases, and 19 bases lay in between. This CDR3 contains 15 residues. The CDR3 DNA reads as TGTGCCAGCAGCCGGAGCCCCGCGGACTCCTTTGAGCAGTTCTTC. Its protein is CASSRSPADSFEQFF.

The rearrangement joins TRBV7-9 to TRBJ1-6; TRBD1 agrees at 7 bases. The CDR3 has 14 residues. V dropped 3 bases and J dropped 7; count of bases not matched to a gene: 3. The germline V gene encodes CDR1 SEHNR and CDR2 FQNEAQ (reference sequence). Here the CDR3 DNA reads TGTGCCAGCAGCTTTCAGGGGGAGAATTCACCCCTCCACTTT. It encodes CASSFQGENSPLHF. Supplemented by reference TRBV7-9 and TRBJ1-6, the full variable domain reads DTGVSQNPRHKITKRGQNVTFRCDPISEHNRLYWYRQTLGQGPEFLTYFQNEAQLEKSRLLSDRFSAERPKGSFSTLEIQRTEQGDSAMYLCASSFQGENSPLHFGNGTRLTVT.

The DNA for the CDR3 is TGTGCCAGCAGTGACGGACAGGGGGCTTTCAACGAGCAGTACTTC. Amino acid sequence: CASSDGQGAFNEQYF. The chain joins TRBV28 to TRBJ2-7, with 11 bases aligning to TRBD1. Trimming took 5 bases from V and 5 from J; bases not matched to a gene: 8. Germline lookup yields CDR1 MDHEN and CDR2 SYDVKM. The CDR3 loop spans 15 amino acids. Together with reference TRBV28 and TRBJ2-7, the CDR3 gives the full variable domain: DVKVTQSSRYLVKRTGEKVFLECVQDMDHENMFWYRQDPGLGLRLIYFSYDVKMKEKGDIPEGYSVSREKKERFSLILESASTNQTSMYLCASSDGQGAFNEQYFGPGTRLTVT.

The sample holds one count of this clone. The chain couples TRBV10-3 to TRBJ2-2; 8 bases are a match to TRBD2. V lost 10 bases, J lost 3 bases, and 7 bases stayed unmatched. Germline V gene sequence: CDR1 ENHRY, CDR2 SYGVKD. The CDR3 sequence is 14 residues long. The CDR3 sequence: CASKLSGDTGELFF. CDR3 coding DNA: TGTGCCAGCAAACTTAGCGGGGACACCGGGGAGCTGTTTTTT.

The chain uses TRBV11-3 and TRBJ2-1; 12 bases match TRBD2. Germline assignment: CDR1 SGHNT and CDR2 YENEEA. J was trimmed by 6 bases and V by 4 bases; bases with no gene match: 4. The CDR3 has 15 amino acids. CDR3 coding DNA: TGTGCCAGCAGCTCGGGACTAGCGGGTTTCAATGAGCAGTTCTTC. Its protein is CASSSGLAGFNEQFF.

The chain recombines TRBV6-5 with TRBJ1-4, with D possibly matching TRBD1 (6 bases). CDR1 MNHEY and CDR2 SVGAGI come from the germline V gene. The CDR3 runs to 15 residues. V shed 6 bases and J shed 6 bases, with 17 bases lying between them. CDR3 bases: TGTGCCAGCAGGCCCTTGGGGGGGCCGGATGAAAAACTGTTTTTT. It specifies CASRPLGGPDEKLFF.

V and J are TRBV6-5 and TRBJ1-2; possibly TRBD1 for D (6 bases). CDR1 MNHEY and CDR2 SVGAGI come from the germline V gene. The CDR3 sequence is 12 residues long. V lost 9 bases and J 2 bases, leaving 10 bases between the germline ends. The CDR3 region is CARLGQNYGYTF. Written as DNA, the CDR3 is TGTGCCAGACTTGGACAGAACTATGGCTACACCTTC.

This sequence joins TRBV6-1 and TRBJ2-5; possibly TRBD2 for D (5 bases). Germline V gives CDR1 MNHNS, CDR2 SASEGT. V lost 1 base and J lost 5, with 8 bases in between. This CDR3 has 13 amino acids. The CDR3 spells CASSEVGGETQYF. CDR3 DNA sequence: TGTGCCAGCAGTGAAGTGGGCGGGGAGACCCAGTACTTC.

J is TRBJ1-4 and V is TRBV10-3, with D possibly TRBD1 on 6 matching bases. The CDR3 runs 13 residues. The germline V and J ends were trimmed by 7 bases and 8 bases, with 14 bases remaining between them. The germline V gene has CDR1 ENHRY and CDR2 SYGVKD. CDR3 protein: CAITNRVGEKLFF. DNA of the CDR3: TGTGCCATCACTAACAGGGTAGGGGAAAAACTGTTTTTT.

The chain couples TRBV4-3 to TRBJ1-4; maybe TRBD1 (5 bases). Germline CDR1 LGHNA, CDR2 YSLEER. The CDR3 is 17 residues long. V lost 0 bases, J lost 5 bases, and 16 bases lay in between. The CDR3 reads CASSQDHSAGGNEKLFF. The CDR3 bases are TGCGCCAGCAGCCAAGATCACTCGGCGGGGGGAAATGAAAAACTGTTTTTT.

This clone was recorded only once. This chain connects TRBV9 to TRBJ2-3, with 10 bases fitting TRBD1. CDR3 length: 17 amino acids. Germline assignment: CDR1 SGDLS and CDR2 YYNGEE. V shed 4 bases and J 4 bases; nucleotides not matched to a gene: 12. CDR3 amino acids: CASSTTYGTGVPDTQYF. In DNA, the CDR3 is TGTGCCAGCAGCACGACTTATGGGACAGGGGTCCCAGATACGCAGTATTTT. The entire variable domain, with the rest obtained from reference TRBV9 and TRBJ2-3, is as follows: DSGVTQTPKHLITATGQRVTLRCSPRSGDLSVYWYQQSLDQGLQFLIQYYNGEERAKGNILERFSAQQFPDLHSELNLSSLELGDSALYFCASSTTYGTGVPDTQYFGPGTRLTVL.

This rearrangement joins TRBV5-1 to TRBJ2-5, with 13 bases identical to TRBD2. Looked up from germline, CDR1 is SGHRS and CDR2 is YFSETQ. The V segment lost 3 bases and the J segment 4 bases; nucleotides outside the gene matches: 9. This CDR3 is 17 amino acids long. CDR3 in DNA: TGCGCCAGCAGCTCCAACGCACTAGCGGGAGGGGGAGAGACCCAGTACTTC. Its protein is CASSSNALAGGGETQYF.

The rearrangement links TRBV28 to TRBJ1-3; the D gene is possibly TRBD1 (5 bases). V lost 3 bases to trimming and J lost 1 base, with 10 bases between them. Germline V lookup: CDR1 MDHEN, CDR2 SYDVKM. The CDR3 totals 15 residues. This CDR3 is CASSFAGASGNTIYF. Written as DNA, the CDR3 is TGTGCCAGCAGTTTCGCTGGGGCATCTGGAAACACCATATATTTT.

CDR3 nucleotide sequence: TGCGCCAGCAGCCAAGATTCGCAGGGAAACTATGGCTACACCTTC. As protein: CASSQDSQGNYGYTF. The rearrangement joins TRBV4-1 to TRBJ1-2; D might be TRBD1 (5 bases). Germline V CDR1 and CDR2: MGHRA, YSYEKL. The CDR3 runs to 15 residues. Trimming shortened V by 0 bases and J by 2 bases, and 10 bases separated the two germline ends.

This chain uses TRBV9 with TRBJ2-3; D is unclear. The CDR3 runs to 14 residues. Trimming shortened V by 3 bases and J by 6 bases, and 14 bases separated the two germline ends. CDR1 is SGDLS and CDR2 is YYNGEE in the germline V gene. The CDR3 sequence: CASSDLSGGDTQYF. The CDR3 region has the DNA TGTGCCAGCAGCGACTTATCCGGCGGTGATACGCAGTATTTT. Combining the CDR3 with reference TRBV9 and TRBJ2-3 gives the whole variable domain DSGVTQTPKHLITATGQRVTLRCSPRSGDLSVYWYQQSLDQGLQFLIQYYNGEERAKGNILERFSAQQFPDLHSELNLSSLELGDSALYFCASSDLSGGDTQYFGPGTRLTVL.

The genes are TRBV2 and TRBJ2-7; possibly TRBD1 for D (5 bases). V lost 2 bases, J lost 2 bases, and 13 bases lay in between. The CDR3 runs to 15 residues. The V gene's germline CDR1 is SNHLY and CDR2 FYNNEI. The chain's CDR3 is CASSERPGATYEQYF. The CDR3 DNA reads TGTGCCAGCAGTGAACGCCCTGGGGCAACCTACGAGCAGTACTTC.

J is TRBJ1-6 and V is TRBV3-1 (or the pseudogene TRBV3-2); tentative D call: TRBD1 (5 bases). CDR1 is LGHDT, CDR2 YNNKEL, per germline (reference sequence). The CDR3 runs 16 residues. Trimming removed 0 bases from V and 4 bases from J, with 10 bases in between. This chain's CDR3 is CASSQDRAGYNSPLHF. As DNA, the CDR3 is TGTGCCAGCAGCCAAGATCGGGCAGGGTATAATTCACCCCTCCACTTT.

The V and J genes are TRBV27 and TRBJ1-3; 7 nucleotides align to TRBD1. Germline-derived CDR1 and CDR2 are MNHEY and SMNVEV (reference sequence). With V trimmed by 2 bases and J by 0 bases, 1 base remained unmatched. This CDR3 is 15 amino acids long. CDR3 DNA: TGTGCCAGCAGTTTAGGGACAGCCTCTGGAAACACCATATATTTT. Its translation is CASSLGTASGNTIYF.

This clone has just one count. The chain recombines TRBV11-1 with TRBJ2-5; TRBD1 matches at 8 bases. Germline assignment: CDR1 SGHAT and CDR2 FQDESV (reference sequence). The CDR3 runs 14 residues. Germline trimming cut 0 bases from V and 4 bases from J; bases unmatched to any gene: 1. CDR3 DNA: TGTGCCAGCAGCTTAGCCAGGGGGCTAGAGACCCAGTACTTC. This gives the protein CASSLARGLETQYF.

The rearrangement uses TRBV12-3 or TRBV12-4 and TRBJ2-1; maybe TRBD1 (6 bases). The V end was cut by 4 bases, the J end by 4 bases, with 8 bases between. This CDR3 has 13 residues. CDR3 loop: CASSSDRYNEQFF. CDR3 nucleotide sequence: TGTGCCAGCAGTTCGGACAGATACAATGAGCAGTTCTTC.

The chain links TRBV18 to TRBJ1-3; no reliable D call. V lost 4 bases, J lost 4 bases, and 5 bases lay in between. The germline V gene has CDR1 KGHSH and CDR2 LQKENI. The CDR3 is made up of 12 amino acids. The CDR3 DNA reads as TGTGCCAGCTCACTACAGGGAAACACCATATATTTT. Translated, it gives CASSLQGNTIYF. The full variable domain, rest sourced from reference TRBV18 and TRBJ1-3, is NAGVMQNPRHLVRRRGQEARLRCSPMKGHSHVYWYRQLPEEGLKFMVYLQKENIIDESGMPKERFSAEFPKEGPSILRIQQVVRGDSAAYFCASSLQGNTIYFGEGSWLTVV.

The chain couples TRBV7-9 to TRBJ1-2; 8 positions agree with TRBD1. Germline CDR1 reads SEHNR; CDR2 reads FQNEAQ (reference sequence). This CDR3 comprises 16 residues. After removal of 5 bases from V and 0 bases from J, the junction contained 8 bases not matched to a gene. The CDR3 bases are TGTGCCAGCAGCCGGGCAGGGGGCGCGACTAACTATGGCTACACCTTC. Its translation: CASSRAGGATNYGYTF.

The genes are TRBV28 and TRBJ1-2; D may be TRBD1 (6 bases). The V end lost 1 base, the J end lost 2 bases, and 14 bases lay between the germline ends. The CDR3 totals 16 residues. The germline gives CDR1 MDHEN, CDR2 SYDVKM. CDR3 DNA: TGTGCCAGCAGTTTATTCTCGACAGGCCGAAACTATGGCTACACCTTC. Translation: CASSLFSTGRNYGYTF.

This clone occurred a few times. J is TRBJ1-1 and V is TRBV4-2; 7 nucleotides line up with TRBD1. After removal of 4 bases from V and 1 base from J, the junction contained 6 bases not matched to a gene. CDR1 and CDR2 from the germline V gene are LGHNA and YNFKEQ. The CDR3 extends over 15 amino acids. DNA of the CDR3: TGTGCCAGCAGCCGGAGACAGGGAGAGAACACTGAAGCTTTCTTT. Translated: CASSRRQGENTEAFF.

The chain couples TRBV5-1 to TRBJ2-6, with 7 bases that match TRBD1. Germline V gene lookup returns CDR1 SGHRS and CDR2 YFSETQ. The CDR3 has 15 amino acids. V lost 3 bases to trimming and J lost 2 bases; unmatched junction nucleotides: 2. The CDR3 DNA is TGCGCCAGCAGCTCCGGACAGGCTGGGGCCAACGTCCTGACTTTC. This sequence encodes CASSSGQAGANVLTF.

The genes are TRBV6-2 or TRBV6-3 and TRBJ1-5; D is perhaps TRBD1 (5 bases). Trimming shortened V by 4 bases and J by 4 bases, and 17 bases separated the two germline ends. The germline gives CDR1 MNHEY, CDR2 SVGEGT. This CDR3 is 16 amino acids long. CDR3 nucleotide sequence: TGTGCCAGCAGTTCGACAGCTTCTTACCTTAATCAGCCCCAGCATTTT. Residues: CASSSTASYLNQPQHF.